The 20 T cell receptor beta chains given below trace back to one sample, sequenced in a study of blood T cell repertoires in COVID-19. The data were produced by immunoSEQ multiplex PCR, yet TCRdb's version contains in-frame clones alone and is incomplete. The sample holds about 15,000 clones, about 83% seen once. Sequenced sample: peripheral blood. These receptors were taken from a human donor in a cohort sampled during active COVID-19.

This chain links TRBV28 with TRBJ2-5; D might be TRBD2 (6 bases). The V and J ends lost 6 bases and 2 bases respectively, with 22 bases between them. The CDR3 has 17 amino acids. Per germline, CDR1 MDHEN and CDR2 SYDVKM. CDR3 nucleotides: TGTGCCAGCAGACGCGGCGGGCGGGATCTTTATCAAGAGACCCAGTACTTC. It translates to CASRRGGRDLYQETQYF.

CDR3 loop: CASSPETLTTEAFF. The CDR3 bases are TGTGCCAGCAGCCCCGAGACATTAACCACTGAAGCTTTCTTT. The chain links TRBV5-4 to TRBJ1-1; D gene unclear. Germline lookup yields CDR1 SGHNT and CDR2 YYREEE (reference sequence). CDR3 size: 14 residues. Trimming removed 4 bases at V and 4 bases at J, with 14 bases between.

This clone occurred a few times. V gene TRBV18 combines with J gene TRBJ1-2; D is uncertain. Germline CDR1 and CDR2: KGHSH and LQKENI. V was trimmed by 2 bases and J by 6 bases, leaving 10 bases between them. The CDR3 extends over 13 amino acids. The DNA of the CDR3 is TGTGCCAGCTCACCAGGAGGGAAGAATGGCTACACCTTC. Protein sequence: CASSPGGKNGYTF.

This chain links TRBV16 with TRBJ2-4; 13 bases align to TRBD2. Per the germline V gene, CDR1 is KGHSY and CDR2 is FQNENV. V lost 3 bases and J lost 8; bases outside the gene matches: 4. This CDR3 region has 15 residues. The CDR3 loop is CASSQRGLAGDIQYF. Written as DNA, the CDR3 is TGTGCCAGCAGCCAGCGTGGACTAGCGGGAGACATTCAGTACTTC.

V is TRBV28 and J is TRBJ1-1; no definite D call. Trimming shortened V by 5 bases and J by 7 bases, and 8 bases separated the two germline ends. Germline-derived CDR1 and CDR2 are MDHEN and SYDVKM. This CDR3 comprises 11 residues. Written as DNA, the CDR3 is TGTGCCAGCAGTCCACAGAGTGAAGCTTTCTTT. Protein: CASSPQSEAFF.

The CDR3 region has the DNA TGTGCCAGCAGCCCCGGCGGGGGGAAATACGAGCAGTACTTC. Amino acids: CASSPGGGKYEQYF. The rearrangement links TRBV11-3 to TRBJ2-7, with 8 bases fitting TRBD2. CDR1 SGHNT and CDR2 YENEEA come from the germline V gene. The CDR3 has 14 residues. Trimming removed 5 bases from V and 4 bases from J; junction bases left unmatched: 7.

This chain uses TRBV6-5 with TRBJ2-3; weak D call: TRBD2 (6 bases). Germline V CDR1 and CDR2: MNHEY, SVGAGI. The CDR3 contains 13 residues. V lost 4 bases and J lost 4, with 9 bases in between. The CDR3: CASSSGVADTQYF. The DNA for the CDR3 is TGTGCCAGCAGTTCGGGGGTAGCAGATACGCAGTATTTT.

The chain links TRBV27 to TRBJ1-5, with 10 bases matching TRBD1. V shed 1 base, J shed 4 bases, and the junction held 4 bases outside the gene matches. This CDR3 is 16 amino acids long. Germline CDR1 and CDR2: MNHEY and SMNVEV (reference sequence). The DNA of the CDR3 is TGTGCCAGCAGTTTATGGGGACAGGGGCGGAATCAGCCCCAGCATTTT. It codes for CASSLWGQGRNQPQHF.

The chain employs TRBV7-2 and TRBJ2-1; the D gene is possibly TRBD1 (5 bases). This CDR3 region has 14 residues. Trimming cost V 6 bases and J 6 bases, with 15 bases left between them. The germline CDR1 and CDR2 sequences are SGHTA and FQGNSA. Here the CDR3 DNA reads TGTGCCAGCAGATCAAGGGGTCGAGTCAATGAGCAGTTCTTC. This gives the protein CASRSRGRVNEQFF.

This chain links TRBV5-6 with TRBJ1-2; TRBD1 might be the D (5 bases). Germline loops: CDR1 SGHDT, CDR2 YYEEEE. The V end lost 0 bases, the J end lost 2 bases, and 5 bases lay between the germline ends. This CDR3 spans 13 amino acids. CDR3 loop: CASSLGGNYGYTF. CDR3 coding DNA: TGTGCCAGCAGCTTGGGGGGCAACTATGGCTACACCTTC.

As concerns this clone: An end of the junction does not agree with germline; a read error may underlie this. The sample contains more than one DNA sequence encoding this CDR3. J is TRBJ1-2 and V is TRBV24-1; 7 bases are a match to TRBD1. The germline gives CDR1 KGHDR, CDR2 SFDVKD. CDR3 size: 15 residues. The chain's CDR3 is CATSDPYRGNYGYTF. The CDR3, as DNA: TGTGCCACTAGTGACCCATACAGGGGCAACTATGGCTACACCTTC.

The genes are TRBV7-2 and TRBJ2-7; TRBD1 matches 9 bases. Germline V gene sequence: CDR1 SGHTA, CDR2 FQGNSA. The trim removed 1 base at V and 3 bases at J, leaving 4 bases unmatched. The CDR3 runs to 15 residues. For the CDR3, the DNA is TGTGCCAGCAGCTTAGAAGGACAGGGGCTCTACGAGCAGTACTTC. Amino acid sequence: CASSLEGQGLYEQYF.

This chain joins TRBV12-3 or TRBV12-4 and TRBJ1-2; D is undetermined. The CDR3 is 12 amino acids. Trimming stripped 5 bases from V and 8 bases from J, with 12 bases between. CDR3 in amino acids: CASSPGAHGYTF. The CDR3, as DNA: TGTGCCAGCAGTCCGGGAGCCCACGGCTACACCTTC.

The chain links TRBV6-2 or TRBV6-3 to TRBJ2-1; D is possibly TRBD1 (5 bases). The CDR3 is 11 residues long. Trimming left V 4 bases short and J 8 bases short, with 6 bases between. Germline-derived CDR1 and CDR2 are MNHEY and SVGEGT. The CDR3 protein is CASSFRDEQFF. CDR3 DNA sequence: TGTGCCAGCAGTTTCAGGGATGAGCAGTTCTTC.

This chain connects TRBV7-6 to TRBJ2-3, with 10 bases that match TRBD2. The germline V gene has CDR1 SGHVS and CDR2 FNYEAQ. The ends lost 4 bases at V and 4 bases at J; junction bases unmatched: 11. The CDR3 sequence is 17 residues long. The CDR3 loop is CASSSQAASGGADTQYF. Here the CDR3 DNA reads TGTGCCAGCAGCTCCCAAGCCGCTAGCGGGGGCGCAGATACGCAGTATTTT.

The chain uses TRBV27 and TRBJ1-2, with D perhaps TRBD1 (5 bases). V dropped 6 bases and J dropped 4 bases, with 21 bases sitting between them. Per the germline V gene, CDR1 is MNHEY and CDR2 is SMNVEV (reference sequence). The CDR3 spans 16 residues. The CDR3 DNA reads TGTGCCAGCAGACTTTACATGGACGGGACTTTCTATGGCTACACCTTC. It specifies CASRLYMDGTFYGYTF.

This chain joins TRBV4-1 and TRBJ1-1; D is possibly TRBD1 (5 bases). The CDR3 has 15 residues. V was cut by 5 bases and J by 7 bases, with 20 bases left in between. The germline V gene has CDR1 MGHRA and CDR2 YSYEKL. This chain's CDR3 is CASSVQDPGQGEAFF. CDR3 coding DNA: TGCGCCAGCAGCGTTCAGGACCCCGGGCAGGGTGAAGCTTTCTTT.

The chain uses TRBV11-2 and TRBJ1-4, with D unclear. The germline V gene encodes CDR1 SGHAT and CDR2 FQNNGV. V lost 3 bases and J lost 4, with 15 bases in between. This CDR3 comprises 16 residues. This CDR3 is CASSFGAERLNEKLFF. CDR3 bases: TGTGCCAGCAGCTTCGGAGCAGAGCGGCTTAATGAAAAACTGTTTTTT.

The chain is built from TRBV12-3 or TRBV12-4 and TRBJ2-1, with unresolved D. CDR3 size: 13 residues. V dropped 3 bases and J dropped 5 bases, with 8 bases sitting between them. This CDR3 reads CASSLSRDNEQFF. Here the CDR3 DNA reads TGTGCCAGCAGTTTGTCGCGAGACAATGAGCAGTTCTTC.

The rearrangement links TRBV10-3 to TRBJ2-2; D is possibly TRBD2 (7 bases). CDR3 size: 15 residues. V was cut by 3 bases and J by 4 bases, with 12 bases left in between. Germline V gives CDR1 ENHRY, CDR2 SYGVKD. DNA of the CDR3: TGTGCCATCAGTGAACGGGGGGCGCCCACCGGGGAGCTGTTTTTT. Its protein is CAISERGAPTGELFF.